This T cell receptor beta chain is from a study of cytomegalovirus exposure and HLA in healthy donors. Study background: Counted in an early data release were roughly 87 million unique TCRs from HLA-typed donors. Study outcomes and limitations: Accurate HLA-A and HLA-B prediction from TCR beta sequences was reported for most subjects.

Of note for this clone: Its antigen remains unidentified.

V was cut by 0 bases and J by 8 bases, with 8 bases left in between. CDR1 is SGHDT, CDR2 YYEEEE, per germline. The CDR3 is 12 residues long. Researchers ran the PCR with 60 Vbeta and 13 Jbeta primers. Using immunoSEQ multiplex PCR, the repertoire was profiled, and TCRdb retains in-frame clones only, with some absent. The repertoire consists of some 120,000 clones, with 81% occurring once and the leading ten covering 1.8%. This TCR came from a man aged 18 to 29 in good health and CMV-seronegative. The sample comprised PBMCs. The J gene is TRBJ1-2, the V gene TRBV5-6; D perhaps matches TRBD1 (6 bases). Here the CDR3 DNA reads TGTGCCAGCAGCTTGGTAGGGGGAGGCTACACCTTC. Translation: CASSLVGGGYTF. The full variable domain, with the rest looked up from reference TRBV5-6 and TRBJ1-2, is DAGVTQSPTHLIKTRGQQVTLRCSPKSGHDTVSWYQQALGQGPQFIFQYYEEEERQRGNFPDRFSGHQFPNYSSELNVNALLLGDSALYLCASSLVGGGYTFGSGTRLTVV.